One sample yielded the 15 T cell receptor beta chains listed below, sequenced in a study of T cell changes during pregnancy in multiple sclerosis. The assay was immunoSEQ multiplex PCR, and TCRdb's table has in-frame clones only and misses some. The table has 55,000 to 80,000 clones, 85% to 90% seen once. The sample consisted of peripheral blood, taken after pregnancy. Every receptor here comes from a female donor in good health, enrolled as a control in a pregnancy study.

J is TRBJ2-3 and V is TRBV6-5, with D possibly TRBD2 on 6 matching bases. The CDR3 totals 14 residues. CDR1 and CDR2 from the germline V gene are MNHEY and SVGAGI. Trimming cost V 4 bases and J 2 bases, with 10 bases left between them. CDR3 amino acids: CASSFSGDTDTQYF. CDR3 bases: TGTGCCAGCAGTTTTTCGGGGGACACAGATACGCAGTATTTT.

The chain joins TRBV27 to TRBJ2-7; tentatively, D is TRBD1 (5 bases). Germline V gives CDR1 MNHEY, CDR2 SMNVEV (reference sequence). This CDR3 spans 16 amino acids. Trimming cost V 3 bases and J 2 bases, with 17 bases left between them. The CDR3 sequence is CASSLMGRRPTYEQYF. The DNA for the CDR3 is TGTGCCAGCAGTTTGATGGGGCGCCGCCCGACCTACGAGCAGTACTTC.

The chain employs TRBV27 and TRBJ1-5; D ambiguous. Germline assignment: CDR1 MNHEY and CDR2 SMNVEV (reference sequence). V was cut by 8 bases and J by 5 bases, with 7 bases left in between. The CDR3 sequence is 11 residues long. The chain's CDR3 is CASGLYQPQHF. CDR3 DNA: TGTGCCAGCGGACTATATCAGCCCCAGCATTTT.

The rearrangement uses TRBV29-1 and TRBJ2-6, with 8 bases matching TRBD1. The CDR3 runs 16 residues. J lost 3 bases, V lost 5 bases, and 9 bases had no gene match. CDR1 is SQVTM, CDR2 ANQGSEA, per germline. The CDR3 bases are TGCAGCGTTCCTGGACAGGGCCTCTTTGGGGCCAACGTCCTGACTTTC. Amino acid sequence: CSVPGQGLFGANVLTF.

The CDR3 reads CASSKEGAGANVLTF. The CDR3 region has the DNA TGCGCCAGCAGCAAAGAGGGGGCTGGGGCCAACGTCCTGACTTTC. The genes are TRBV5-1 and TRBJ2-6, with D maybe TRBD1 (6 bases). V was trimmed by 4 bases and J by 2 bases, leaving 10 bases between them. The CDR3 totals 15 residues. The V gene's germline CDR1 is SGHRS and CDR2 YFSETQ.

The chain couples TRBV10-3 to TRBJ1-2, with D perhaps matching TRBD1 (5 bases). This CDR3 region has 15 residues. Germline V CDR1 and CDR2: ENHRY, SYGVKD. V shed 4 bases and J shed 5 bases, with 17 bases lying between them. The CDR3 loop reads CAISGGGTGQYGYTF. DNA of the CDR3: TGTGCCATCAGTGGGGGGGGTACTGGCCAATATGGCTACACCTTC.

This clone was seen a single time. This chain joins TRBV18 and TRBJ2-1, with unresolved D. Looked up from germline, CDR1 is KGHSH and CDR2 is LQKENI. Trimming stripped 3 bases from V and 7 bases from J, with 10 bases between. The CDR3 runs 13 residues. CDR3 in amino acids: CASSPEVRNEQFF. DNA for the CDR3: TGTGCCAGCTCACCCGAGGTACGGAATGAGCAGTTCTTC.

The chain uses TRBV7-2 and TRBJ2-1; TRBD2 aligns across 10 bases. V shed 2 bases and J 7 bases; nucleotides not matched to a gene: 5. The CDR3 loop spans 15 amino acids. Per germline, CDR1 SGHTA and CDR2 FQGNSA. CDR3 in amino acids: CASSLSSGSQNEQFF. The CDR3 nucleotides read TGTGCCAGCAGCTTATCTAGCGGGAGTCAAAATGAGCAGTTCTTC.

The CDR3 region is CASSYSVASSYEQYF. The CDR3 DNA reads as TGTGCCAGCAGTTACTCGGTAGCGTCATCCTACGAGCAGTACTTC. The chain couples TRBV6-5 to TRBJ2-7; a weak D match, TRBD2 (5 bases). This CDR3 is 15 amino acids long. Germline assignment: CDR1 MNHEY and CDR2 SVGAGI. The germline V and J ends were trimmed by 0 bases and 1 base, with 10 bases remaining between them.

Only a few counts were recorded for this clone. This rearrangement joins TRBV10-3 to TRBJ1-6, with a possible D match to TRBD1 (6 bases). Germline V gene data show CDR1 as ENHRY and CDR2 as SYGVKD. The V and J ends lost 8 bases and 10 bases respectively, with 12 bases between them. The CDR3 is 12 residues long. DNA of the CDR3: TGTGCCATCCGGACAGAAGGGTCACCCCTCCACTTT. Its translation is CAIRTEGSPLHF.

V and J are TRBV5-6 and TRBJ1-2, with a possible D match to TRBD1 (5 bases). Germline loops: CDR1 SGHDT, CDR2 YYEEEE. V was trimmed by 4 bases and J by 2 bases, leaving 12 bases between them. This CDR3 is built from 14 residues. CDR3 in DNA: TGTGCCAGCAGCCTCGCGGGGCCCAACTATGGCTACACCTTC. This translates into CASSLAGPNYGYTF.

CDR3 region: CASSLVGTSRETQYF. In nucleotides, the CDR3 is TGTGCCAGCAGCTTAGTTGGGACTAGCAGAGAGACCCAGTACTTC. The chain employs TRBV7-2 and TRBJ2-5, with 9 bases that match TRBD2. V lost 1 base to trimming and J lost 4 bases; unmatched junction nucleotides: 4. The CDR3 runs 15 residues. Germline V gives CDR1 SGHTA, CDR2 FQGNSA.

On this clone itself: One end of the junction varies from germline; a read error may be responsible. This chain links TRBV11-3 with TRBJ2-2, with TRBD1 matching 8 bases. The CDR3 is 15 residues long. In germline, CDR1 is SGHNT, CDR2 YENEEA. The CDR3 DNA reads as TGTGCCAGCAGCATAGAGGACAGGGTCACCGGGGAGCTGTTTTTT. It yields the protein CASSIEDRVTGELFF.

This chain links TRBV29-1 with TRBJ2-5; D ambiguous. The V end lost 4 bases, the J end lost 2 bases, and 8 bases lay between the germline ends. Per germline, CDR1 SQVTM and CDR2 ANQGSEA. The CDR3 loop spans 12 amino acids. CDR3: CSVALQQETQYF. CDR3 DNA sequence: TGCAGCGTTGCGCTGCAGCAAGAGACCCAGTACTTC.

The count of this clone is one. V and J are TRBV5-6 and TRBJ1-6, with D maybe TRBD1 (6 bases). Between the trimmed V and J ends, which lost 1 base and 1 base, there was a span of 9 bases. The CDR3 extends over 16 amino acids. CDR1 is SGHDT, CDR2 YYEEEE, per germline. Here the CDR3 reads CASSLTTGSYNSPLHF. CDR3 DNA sequence: TGTGCCAGCAGCTTGACCACAGGGTCCTATAATTCACCCCTCCACTTT.